Each of the 21 T cell receptor beta chains below was sequenced from the same sample in a study of T cell responses to AZD1222 COVID-19 vaccine. TCRdb's table, derived via immunoSEQ multiplex PCR, lists solely in-frame clones and lacks some. The sample has approximately 150,000 clones, 88% seen once. Specimen: peripheral blood, collected 28 days after the second dose of the MenACWY control vaccine. These receptors came from an adult who received the MenACWY meningococcal vaccine as a control.

V gene TRBV15 combines with J gene TRBJ1-3, with D possibly TRBD1 on 5 matching bases. Germline loops: CDR1 LNHNV, CDR2 YYDKDF (reference sequence). V was trimmed by 0 bases and J by 3 bases, leaving 15 bases between them. The CDR3 extends over 17 amino acids. CDR3 loop: CATSRDVAGAGGNTIYF. The DNA for the CDR3 is TGTGCCACCAGCAGAGATGTTGCTGGGGCCGGTGGAAACACCATATATTTT.

This clone was observed a handful of times. The V gene is TRBV5-1, the J gene TRBJ2-3; 9 bases are a match to TRBD1. CDR3 length: 15 amino acids. The V gene's germline CDR1 is SGHRS and CDR2 YFSETQ. V was clipped by 5 bases and J by 4 bases; unmatched bases: 8. The CDR3 nucleotides are TGCGCCAGCAGTTTTGCGGGACAGGGCTCAGATACGCAGTATTTT. It is translated as CASSFAGQGSDTQYF.

The genes are TRBV5-1 and TRBJ1-2, with 9 bases that match TRBD1. The CDR3 extends over 14 amino acids. V lost 4 bases to trimming and J lost 7 bases; unmatched junction nucleotides: 8. Per germline, CDR1 SGHRS and CDR2 YFSETQ. The CDR3 loop reads CASSQRTGEVGYTF. In DNA form, the CDR3 reads TGCGCCAGCAGCCAACGGACAGGGGAGGTTGGCTACACCTTC. The variable domain in full, with the rest retrieved from reference TRBV5-1 and TRBJ1-2, is KAGVTQTPRYLIKTRGQQVTLSCSPISGHRSVSWYQQTPGQGLQFLFEYFSETQRNKGNFPGRFSGRQFSNSRSEMNVSTLELGDSALYLCASSQRTGEVGYTFGSGTRLTVV.

The V and J genes are TRBV2 and TRBJ1-1; D may be TRBD1 (6 bases). Trimming left V 8 bases short and J 0 bases short, with 16 bases between. The CDR3 loop spans 15 amino acids. CDR1 and CDR2 (germline): SNHLY, FYNNEI. The CDR3 sequence: CASVRGRGMNTEAFF. The CDR3 DNA reads as TGTGCCAGCGTCAGGGGAAGAGGAATGAACACTGAAGCTTTCTTT.

J is TRBJ1-4 and V is TRBV5-4; D not resolved. Trimming pared 4 bases from V and 1 base from J, leaving 5 bases between. This CDR3 contains 13 residues. In germline, CDR1 is SGHNT, CDR2 YYREEE (reference sequence). CDR3 nucleotides: TGTGCCAGCAGCCAACGAACTAATGAAAAACTGTTTTTT. This encodes CASSQRTNEKLFF.

This sequence joins TRBV11-2 and TRBJ1-6; D is possibly TRBD1 (6 bases). Germline V gene sequence: CDR1 SGHAT, CDR2 FQNNGV. V lost 5 bases and J lost 7, with 15 bases in between. CDR3 size: 15 residues. The DNA for the CDR3 is TGTGCCAGCAGCCGACAGACAGGCCCCAATTCACCCCTCCACTTT. This codes for CASSRQTGPNSPLHF.

The gene calls are TRBV19 and TRBJ2-3; no firm D call. Germline V lookup: CDR1 LNHDA, CDR2 SQIVND (reference sequence). The CDR3 runs to 13 residues. V gave up 1 base and J gave up 6 bases, with 8 bases separating them. The CDR3 here is CASSIGVLDTQYF. Here the CDR3 DNA reads TGTGCCAGTAGTATAGGGGTTTTGGATACGCAGTATTTT.

The V and J genes are TRBV6-6 and TRBJ1-4; no clear D. Looked up from germline, CDR1 is MNHNY and CDR2 is SVGAGI (reference sequence). V was shortened by 0 bases and J by 7 bases, with 9 bases between the two germline ends. This CDR3 spans 14 amino acids. CDR3 region: CASSYSFRSEKLFF. The DNA for the CDR3 is TGTGCCAGCAGTTACTCTTTCAGGAGTGAAAAACTGTTTTTT.

This chain links TRBV18 with TRBJ1-1; D unresolved. CDR1 KGHSH and CDR2 LQKENI come from the germline V gene. The ends were cut back, 3 bases at V and 1 base at J, with 12 bases in the middle. The CDR3 length is 15 residues. The CDR3 spells CASSPWEATNTEAFF. The CDR3 DNA reads as TGTGCCAGCTCACCCTGGGAGGCGACGAACACTGAAGCTTTCTTT.

The chain links TRBV24-1 to TRBJ2-7; D is possibly TRBD2 (5 bases). CDR1 and CDR2 (germline): KGHDR, SFDVKD. The V end lost 5 bases, the J end lost 3 bases, and 7 bases lay between the germline ends. This CDR3 comprises 12 residues. This CDR3 is CATSAGIYEQYF. CDR3 DNA sequence: TGTGCCACCAGTGCGGGGATCTACGAGCAGTACTTC.

The chain uses TRBV7-3 and TRBJ2-1; 10 positions match TRBD2. V shed 5 bases, J shed 7 bases, and the junction held 11 bases outside the gene matches. This CDR3 region has 16 residues. Per germline, CDR1 SGHTA and CDR2 FQGTGA. CDR3 coding DNA: TGTGCCAGCAGCCTGCAAGCGGGAGGGCTGGGAAATGAGCAGTTCTTC. Translation gives CASSLQAGGLGNEQFF.

This chain uses TRBV2 with TRBJ2-5; D remains unclear. Per the germline V gene, CDR1 is SNHLY and CDR2 is FYNNEI. V dropped 0 bases and J dropped 5 bases, with 13 bases sitting between them. The CDR3 consists of 15 residues. The CDR3 region is CASSEALGRPETQYF. CDR3 nucleotide sequence: TGTGCCAGCAGTGAAGCGCTTGGCAGGCCCGAGACCCAGTACTTC.

V usage is TRBV7-2 and J usage is TRBJ1-2; D ambiguous. The germline CDR1 and CDR2 sequences are SGHTA and FQGNSA. The ends were cut back, 0 bases at V and 4 bases at J, with 18 bases in the middle. This CDR3 contains 17 residues. The CDR3 protein is CASSLAINDRSPYGYTF. The CDR3 nucleotides read TGTGCCAGCAGCTTAGCGATAAATGATAGGTCCCCCTATGGCTACACCTTC.

This chain connects TRBV27 to TRBJ1-6, with D perhaps matching TRBD1 (6 bases). CDR1 MNHEY and CDR2 SMNVEV come from the germline V gene (reference sequence). The CDR3 has 18 amino acids. With 4 bases removed from V and 10 bases from J, the gap between germline ends came to 26 bases. The CDR3 region is CASSSPTGTLFLESPLHF. The CDR3 DNA is TGTGCCAGCAGTTCCCCCACCGGGACACTCTTTCTAGAATCACCCCTCCACTTT.

This clone was found once. This chain uses TRBV20-1 with TRBJ1-1; maybe TRBD1 (5 bases). V was shortened by 6 bases and J by 7 bases, with 9 bases between the two germline ends. In germline, CDR1 is DFQATT, CDR2 SNEGSKA (reference sequence). The CDR3 is 10 amino acids. CDR3 bases: TGCAGTGCACGGGACTTTGAAGCTTTCTTT. Residues: CSARDFEAFF.

The rearrangement joins TRBV2 to TRBJ1-4; D not resolved. There are 11 residues in the CDR3. CDR1 is SNHLY and CDR2 is FYNNEI in the germline V gene. Trimming shortened V by 4 bases and J by 7 bases, and 4 bases separated the two germline ends. Written as DNA, the CDR3 is TGTGCCAGCAGTGTTGGTGAAAAACTGTTTTTT. Amino acids: CASSVGEKLFF.

The rearrangement uses TRBV5-5 and TRBJ1-1; the D is unclear. Germline V CDR1 and CDR2: SGHKS, YYEKEE (reference sequence). The germline V and J ends were trimmed by 0 bases and 8 bases, with 8 bases remaining between them. The CDR3 is 12 residues long. CDR3 protein: CASSLEVREAFF. Written as DNA, the CDR3 is TGTGCCAGCAGCTTGGAGGTACGGGAAGCTTTCTTT.

CDR3 sequence reads: CASGARGPTETEAFF. The DNA of the CDR3 is TGTGCCAGCGGTGCTCGGGGCCCCACGGAAACTGAAGCTTTCTTT. V usage is TRBV7-9 and J usage is TRBJ1-1; D may be TRBD1 (5 bases). CDR3 size: 15 residues. The germline V and J ends were trimmed by 8 bases and 5 bases, with 21 bases remaining between them. Germline CDR1 SEHNR, CDR2 FQNEAQ (reference sequence).

This sequence joins TRBV5-1 and TRBJ2-4; 10 bases are shared with TRBD1. Germline CDR1 and CDR2: SGHRS and YFSETQ. After removal of 5 bases from V and 3 bases from J, the junction contained 2 bases not matched to a gene. The CDR3 is 14 residues long. CDR3 protein: CASRTGGGKNIQYF. DNA for the CDR3: TGCGCCAGCAGGACAGGGGGCGGCAAAAACATTCAGTACTTC.

The chain carries TRBV19 and TRBJ1-1, with no clear D. This CDR3 contains 15 residues. Between the trimmed V and J ends, which lost 1 base and 4 bases, there was a span of 13 bases. Germline-derived CDR1 and CDR2 are LNHDA and SQIVND (reference sequence). The CDR3 reads CASSIVRGEGTEAFF. In DNA form, the CDR3 reads TGTGCCAGTAGTATAGTTCGGGGAGAGGGCACTGAAGCTTTCTTT.

The rearrangement links TRBV4-2 to TRBJ1-1; TRBD1 agrees at 8 bases. The length of the CDR3 is 15 residues. The junction had 4 bases not matched to a gene; V was cut back by 0 bases and J by 4 bases. In germline, CDR1 is LGHNA, CDR2 YNFKEQ. The CDR3 bases are TGTGCCAGCAGCCAAGAGGGACAGGTGGGCACTGAAGCTTTCTTT. As protein: CASSQEGQVGTEAFF.